Listed here are 30 T cell receptor beta chains from one sample, sequenced in a study of human thymus T cells. Assay used: immunoSEQ multiplex PCR; TCRdb lists only in-frame clones, some missing. The repertoire has tens of thousands of clones, about 95% of them found once; the top ten carry 0.03% to 0.035%. Corrective cardiac operations yielded the resected thymus tissue. Sequencing was done on a sample of thymus tissue. The receptors derive from a girl under three years old with a congenital heart defect but otherwise immunologically healthy.

This chain uses TRBV10-3 with TRBJ2-7, with a weak D call TRBD1 (5 bases). The germline CDR1 and CDR2 sequences are ENHRY and SYGVKD. This CDR3 has 15 amino acids. V was cut by 0 bases and J by 2 bases, with 11 bases left in between. CDR3 DNA: TGTGCCATCAGTGAGTCGAGGACACCCACCTACGAGCAGTACTTC. It translates to CAISESRTPTYEQYF.

The DNA of the CDR3 is TGTGCCAGCAGATTCCGGGACAAGGGTGGCTACACCTTC. Amino acid sequence: CASRFRDKGGYTF. The rearrangement uses TRBV6-5 and TRBJ1-2, with D possibly matching TRBD1 (6 bases). Trimming took off 6 bases at V and 7 bases at J, with 15 bases between the two ends. The CDR3 has 13 residues. Germline V lookup: CDR1 MNHEY, CDR2 SVGAGI.

The sample holds a few counts of this clone. The rearrangement uses TRBV7-2 and TRBJ2-7; D may be TRBD2 (7 bases). Germline lookup yields CDR1 SGHTA and CDR2 FQGNSA. The V end was cut by 0 bases, the J end by 8 bases, with 8 bases between. The CDR3 is made up of 12 amino acids. The CDR3 is CASSLAGGQQYF. Here the CDR3 DNA reads TGTGCCAGCAGCTTAGCGGGGGGGCAGCAGTACTTC.

This sequence joins TRBV6-5 and TRBJ2-7, with 9 bases matching TRBD1. The CDR3 consists of 15 residues. After removal of 6 bases from V and 0 bases from J, the junction contained 6 bases not matched to a gene. Germline CDR1 reads MNHEY; CDR2 reads SVGAGI. The CDR3 coding sequence is TGTGCCAGCAGCAACAGGGGGCTCCGCTCCTACGAGCAGTACTTC. Translated: CASSNRGLRSYEQYF.

The rearrangement uses TRBV6-1 and TRBJ2-7, with no clear D. CDR3 size: 15 residues. V lost 2 bases to trimming and J lost 0 bases, with 11 bases between them. Looked up from germline, CDR1 is MNHNS and CDR2 is SASEGT. CDR3: CASSELWASSYEQYF. The DNA for the CDR3 is TGTGCCAGCAGTGAACTGTGGGCTAGCTCCTACGAGCAGTACTTC.

The V call is TRBV27, the J call TRBJ1-3; 7 nucleotides align to TRBD1. Losses at the gene ends were 4 bases for V and 4 bases for J; bases not matched to a gene: 1. CDR1 and CDR2 (germline): MNHEY, SMNVEV (reference sequence). This CDR3 spans 13 amino acids. The CDR3 region has the DNA TGTGCCAGCAGTTCGGACAGGGGAAACACCATATATTTT. It encodes CASSSDRGNTIYF.

The chain is built from TRBV9 and TRBJ2-1; D call uncertain. The germline V and J ends were trimmed by 0 bases and 0 bases, with 7 bases remaining between them. CDR3 length: 15 amino acids. In germline, CDR1 is SGDLS, CDR2 YYNGEE. This chain's CDR3 is CASSVENNSYNEQFF. CDR3 coding DNA: TGTGCCAGCAGCGTAGAGAACAACTCCTACAATGAGCAGTTCTTC.

V is TRBV19 and J is TRBJ1-2; D not certain. With 6 bases removed from V and 8 bases from J, the gap between germline ends came to 13 bases. Germline CDR1 is LNHDA and CDR2 is SQIVND (reference sequence). CDR3 size: 12 residues. CDR3 in DNA: TGTGCCAGTAGGGACGGGAGAATCGGCTACACCTTC. The encoded protein is CASRDGRIGYTF.

The V gene is TRBV4-2, the J gene TRBJ1-1; D not certain. Germline CDR1 LGHNA, CDR2 YNFKEQ. This CDR3 is built from 17 residues. V lost 0 bases, J lost 2 bases, and 16 bases lay in between. CDR3 sequence: CASSQDWVERINTEAFF. The CDR3 region has the DNA TGTGCCAGCAGCCAAGATTGGGTGGAAAGGATTAACACTGAAGCTTTCTTT.

This clone was observed a handful of times. V is TRBV5-6 and J is TRBJ1-5; 7 bases map to TRBD1. This CDR3 is built from 12 residues. V dropped 2 bases and J dropped 10; count of bases not matched to a gene: 3. The germline V gene has CDR1 SGHDT and CDR2 YYEEEE. DNA of the CDR3: TGTGCCAGCAGCTTCCGGACAGGACCCCAGCATTTT. Translated: CASSFRTGPQHF.

The chain links TRBV5-1 to TRBJ2-2, with 11 bases identical to TRBD2. From germline, CDR1 is SGHRS and CDR2 YFSETQ. V lost 2 bases to trimming and J lost 7 bases; unmatched junction nucleotides: 4. This CDR3 spans 15 amino acids. CDR3 region: CASSFTSGSDGELFF. CDR3 sequence (DNA): TGCGCCAGCAGCTTTACTAGCGGGAGCGACGGGGAGCTGTTTTTT. The complete variable domain, with remaining parts taken from reference TRBV5-1 and TRBJ2-2, reads KAGVTQTPRYLIKTRGQQVTLSCSPISGHRSVSWYQQTPGQGLQFLFEYFSETQRNKGNFPGRFSGRQFSNSRSEMNVSTLELGDSALYLCASSFTSGSDGELFFGEGSRLTVL.

The J gene is TRBJ2-1, the V gene TRBV2; D not resolved. The CDR3 has 9 amino acids. Germline CDR1 SNHLY, CDR2 FYNNEI. Trimming shortened V by 8 bases and J by 10 bases, and 6 bases separated the two germline ends. CDR3 nucleotides: TGTGCCAGCGGACGGGAGCAGTTCTTC. Its translation is CASGREQFF.

V is TRBV15 and J is TRBJ2-2; 8 bases match TRBD1. V gave up 3 bases and J gave up 6 bases; unmatched junction bases: 12. The CDR3 has 17 residues. Looked up from germline, CDR1 is LNHNV and CDR2 is YYDKDF (reference sequence). In nucleotides, the CDR3 is TGTGCCACCAGCAGTGCTTGGTGGGACAGGCACCCCGGGGAGCTGTTTTTT. The encoded protein is CATSSAWWDRHPGELFF. The full variable domain, completed using reference TRBV15 and TRBJ2-2, is DAMVIQNPRYQVTQFGKPVTLSCSQTLNHNVMYWYQQKSSQAPKLLFHYYDKDFNNEADTPDNFQSRRPNTSFCFLDIRSPGLGDTAMYLCATSSAWWDRHPGELFFGEGSRLTVL.

Only one count was recorded for this clone. The J gene is TRBJ1-4, the V gene TRBV6-5, with D unclear. CDR3 size: 15 residues. The V end was cut by 0 bases, the J end by 8 bases, with 13 bases between. CDR1 and CDR2 from the germline V gene are MNHEY and SVGAGI. The CDR3 DNA reads as TGTGCCAGCAGTTACTCGGTTCTGGGTAGGGAAAAACTGTTTTTT. Amino acid sequence: CASSYSVLGREKLFF.

The CDR3 sequence: CASRSPGGLLRGNSPLHF. DNA for the CDR3: TGTGCCAGCAGATCCCCAGGGGGTCTGTTAAGGGGGAATTCACCCCTCCACTTT. This rearrangement joins TRBV5-8 to TRBJ1-6; 7 nucleotides align to TRBD1. This CDR3 is 18 amino acids long. The V gene end was trimmed by 5 bases and the J gene end by 7 bases; junction bases not matched to a gene: 18. The germline CDR1 and CDR2 sequences are SGHTS and YDEGEE. Supplemented by reference TRBV5-8 and TRBJ1-6, the full variable domain reads EAGVTQSPTHLIKTRGQQATLRCSPISGHTSVYWYQQALGLGLQFLLWYDEGEERNRGNFPPRFSGRQFPNYSSELNVNALELEDSALYLCASRSPGGLLRGNSPLHFGNGTRLTVT.

This chain connects TRBV10-3 to TRBJ2-7; weak D call: TRBD1 (6 bases). V was trimmed by 8 bases and J by 0 bases, leaving 14 bases between them. The CDR3 runs to 14 residues. Germline-derived CDR1 and CDR2 are ENHRY and SYGVKD. For the CDR3, the DNA is TGTGCCATCGGGGGCCGCGAACCCTCCTACGAGCAGTACTTC. Translated, it gives CAIGGREPSYEQYF.

The chain has TRBV5-1 and TRBJ2-7; 10 bases map to TRBD1. Losses at the gene ends were 5 bases for V and 1 base for J; bases not matched to a gene: 6. This CDR3 spans 15 amino acids. CDR1 SGHRS and CDR2 YFSETQ come from the germline V gene. The CDR3 here is CASRGSGQGSYEQYF. The CDR3 coding sequence is TGCGCCAGCAGAGGTTCGGGACAGGGGTCCTACGAGCAGTACTTC.

The V gene is TRBV6-5, the J gene TRBJ2-7; 7 nucleotides match TRBD1. Losses at the gene ends were 7 bases for V and 5 bases for J; bases not matched to a gene: 8. CDR3 size: 13 residues. The germline V gene encodes CDR1 MNHEY and CDR2 SVGAGI. CDR3 DNA sequence: TGTGCCAGCAAACGGACAGGCCTTGACGAGCAGTACTTC. Amino acids: CASKRTGLDEQYF.

This chain links TRBV5-1 with TRBJ2-1; 10 positions agree with TRBD2. Germline values: CDR1 SGHRS, CDR2 YFSETQ. The CDR3 contains 22 residues. V lost 1 base and J lost 0; bases outside the gene matches: 19. CDR3 coding DNA: TGCGCCAGCAGCTTGCGGTTCGGGACTAGCGATAGGGCGATCCTCTCCTACAATGAGCAGTTCTTC. It is translated as CASSLRFGTSDRAILSYNEQFF.

This clone is a singleton in its sample. CDR3 bases: TGTGCCAGCAAACCCCAGGAGATCTATGGCTACACCTTC. Its translation: CASKPQEIYGYTF. The rearrangement uses TRBV28 and TRBJ1-2; no reliable D call. The V gene's germline CDR1 is MDHEN and CDR2 SYDVKM. Trimming cost V 7 bases and J 4 bases, with 13 bases left between them. The CDR3 totals 13 residues.

The rearrangement links TRBV2 to TRBJ2-7; TRBD1 aligns across 10 bases. The CDR3 runs to 14 residues. Germline V gives CDR1 SNHLY, CDR2 FYNNEI. V lost 4 bases, J lost 2 bases, and 2 bases stayed unmatched. DNA of the CDR3: TGTGCCAGCAGTGGGGACAGGGGCCCCTACGAGCAGTACTTC. Residues: CASSGDRGPYEQYF.

This clone turned up a few times. This chain joins TRBV7-9 and TRBJ1-4; 8 bases align to TRBD1. The length of the CDR3 is 15 residues. With 3 bases clipped from V and 6 bases from J, the junction kept 6 bases outside the gene matches. In germline, CDR1 is SEHNR, CDR2 FQNEAQ (reference sequence). This CDR3 is CASSLVDRGDEKLFF. The CDR3, as DNA: TGTGCCAGCAGCTTGGTCGACAGGGGTGATGAAAAACTGTTTTTT.

The chain carries TRBV9 and TRBJ2-2; TRBD2 matches at 13 bases. This CDR3 spans 15 amino acids. J was trimmed by 9 bases and V by 3 bases; bases with no gene match: 5. Germline V gene sequence: CDR1 SGDLS, CDR2 YYNGEE. CDR3 loop: CASSGLAGGRRELFF. As DNA, the CDR3 is TGTGCCAGCAGCGGACTAGCGGGAGGACGAAGGGAGCTGTTTTTT.

The chain links TRBV7-3 to TRBJ2-1; 15 bases line up with TRBD2. V shed 1 base, J shed 1 base, and the junction held 14 bases outside the gene matches. The CDR3 is made up of 22 amino acids. CDR1 and CDR2 (germline): SGHTA, FQGTGA. CDR3 loop: CASSLNDRPGLAGGSSYNEQFF. The CDR3 nucleotides read TGTGCCAGCAGCTTAAATGACCGGCCTGGACTAGCGGGAGGGTCATCCTACAATGAGCAGTTCTTC.

This chain uses TRBV28 with TRBJ2-7; D possibly corresponds to TRBD2 (6 bases). V lost 3 bases to trimming and J lost 7 bases, with 25 bases between them. CDR1 is MDHEN, CDR2 SYDVKM, per germline. This CDR3 is built from 17 residues. CDR3 DNA sequence: TGTGCCAGCAGTTTGAGGCAAAGGGACTTCCAAAGGAAAGAGCAGTACTTC. Protein product: CASSLRQRDFQRKEQYF.

The sample holds a few counts of this clone. The chain uses TRBV5-6 and TRBJ2-3; tentative D call: TRBD1 (5 bases). V was trimmed by 4 bases and J by 6 bases, leaving 15 bases between them. The CDR3 totals 14 residues. Looked up from germline, CDR1 is SGHDT and CDR2 is YYEEEE. The DNA for the CDR3 is TGTGCCAGCAGCGGTGGACAACTTGGGGATACGCAGTATTTT. It codes for CASSGGQLGDTQYF.

J is TRBJ2-2 and V is TRBV6-4, with D uncertain. Germline CDR1 reads MRHNA; CDR2 reads SNTAGT. This CDR3 contains 13 residues. V was trimmed by 5 bases and J by 7 bases, leaving 11 bases between them. As DNA, the CDR3 is TGTGCCAGCAGTAAACTTTATAACGGGGAGCTGTTTTTT. Amino acid sequence: CASSKLYNGELFF.

The genes are TRBV25-1 and TRBJ2-5; no firm D call. Germline assignment: CDR1 MGHDK and CDR2 SYGVNS. This CDR3 region has 16 residues. The germline V and J ends were trimmed by 0 bases and 1 base, with 12 bases remaining between them. The CDR3 DNA is TGTGCCAGCAGTGAATATGGGCCCAGCGCCCAAGAGACCCAGTACTTC. Its translation is CASSEYGPSAQETQYF.

J is TRBJ2-7 and V is TRBV5-1, with 9 bases fitting TRBD1. J gave up 3 bases and V 0 bases, and 7 bases lay outside the gene matches. In germline, CDR1 is SGHRS, CDR2 YFSETQ. The CDR3 length is 16 residues. The CDR3 DNA sequence: TGCGCCAGCAGCTTGGCCGGGGACAGGGTCGGCTACGAGCAGTACTTC. Its protein product is CASSLAGDRVGYEQYF.

This chain connects TRBV5-1 to TRBJ1-1; 7 bases match TRBD1. V lost 1 base, J lost 3 bases, and 9 bases stayed unmatched. This CDR3 spans 16 amino acids. The V gene's germline CDR1 is SGHRS and CDR2 YFSETQ. CDR3 in amino acids: CASSLTRLRGHTEAFF. The CDR3 nucleotides read TGCGCCAGCAGCTTGACCAGATTGAGGGGGCACACTGAAGCTTTCTTT.